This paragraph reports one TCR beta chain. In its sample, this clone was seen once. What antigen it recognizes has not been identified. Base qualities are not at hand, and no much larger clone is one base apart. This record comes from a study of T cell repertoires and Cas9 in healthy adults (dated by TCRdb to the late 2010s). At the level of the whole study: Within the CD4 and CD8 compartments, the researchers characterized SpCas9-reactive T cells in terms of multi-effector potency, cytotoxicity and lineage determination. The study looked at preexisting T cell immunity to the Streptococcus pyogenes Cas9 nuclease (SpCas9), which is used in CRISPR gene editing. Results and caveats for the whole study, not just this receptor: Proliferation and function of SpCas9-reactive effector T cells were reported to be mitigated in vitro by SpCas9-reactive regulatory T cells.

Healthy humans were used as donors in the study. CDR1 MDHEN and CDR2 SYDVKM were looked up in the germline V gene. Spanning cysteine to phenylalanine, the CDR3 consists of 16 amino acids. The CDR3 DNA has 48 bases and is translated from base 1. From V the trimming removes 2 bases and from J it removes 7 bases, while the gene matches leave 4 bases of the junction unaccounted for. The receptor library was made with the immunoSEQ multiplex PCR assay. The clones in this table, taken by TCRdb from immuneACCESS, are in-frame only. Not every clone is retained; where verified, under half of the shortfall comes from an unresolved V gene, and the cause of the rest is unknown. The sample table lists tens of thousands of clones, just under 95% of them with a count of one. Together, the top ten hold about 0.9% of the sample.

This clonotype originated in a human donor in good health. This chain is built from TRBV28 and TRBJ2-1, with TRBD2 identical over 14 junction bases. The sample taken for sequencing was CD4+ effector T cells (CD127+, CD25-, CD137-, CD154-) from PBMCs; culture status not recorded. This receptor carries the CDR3 CASSLVGTSGRNEQFF. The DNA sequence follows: TGTGCCAGCAGTTTAGTAGGGACTAGCGGGAGAAATGAGCAGTTCTTC.